The clone carrying this T cell receptor (beta chain) has more than one count but fewer than ten. Its specificity is unknown. Donors gave about 9.3 milliliters of peripheral blood apiece. This record comes from a study of blood T cells in healthy people across ages. Study-level points and caveats: Diversity was higher, and naive CD4+ cells more numerous, in long-lived donors than in aged donors. Diversity of TCR beta per million T cells declined in a roughly linear way with age.

The use of a sample-barcoded 5' primer and a J-beta primer mix characterized a second PCR of roughly 6 to 11 cycles. Using its own MiXCR run on the 5' RACE reads, TCRdb lists one record per CDR3 protein. The sample has around 1.5 million distinct CDR3 sequences, roughly 30% seen once. V shed 6 bases and J 8 bases; nucleotides not matched to a gene: 7. The CDR3 covers 13 residues. CDR1 and CDR2 (germline): SQVTM, ANQGSEA. This TCR derives from a woman in her twenties or thirties in good health. J is TRBJ2-1 and V is TRBV29-1, with 10 nucleotides matching TRBD1. Source material: blood. Written as DNA, the CDR3 is TGCAGCGTCCGGACAGGGGGTTACGATGAGCAGTTCTTC. Its translation: CSVRTGGYDEQFF.